What follows are 2 T cell receptor beta chains derived from one specimen sequenced in a study of cytomegalovirus exposure and HLA in healthy donors. In the PCR, 60 Vbeta and 13 Jbeta primers were used. Measured with immunoSEQ multiplex PCR; TCRdb has only the in-frame clones, and not every one. The sample contains roughly 120,000 clones, under 85% of which appear only once. The sequencing sample was made of PBMCs. These receptor sequences come from a woman younger than 35 in good health and CMV-seronegative.

CDR3 amino acids: CAWSPHRGLGTDTQYF. In DNA form, the CDR3 reads TGTGCCTGGAGTCCCCACAGGGGGCTCGGCACAGATACGCAGTATTTT. This chain joins TRBV30 and TRBJ2-3; the match to TRBD1 covers 9 bases. CDR1 and CDR2 from the germline V gene are GTSNPN and SVGIG (reference sequence). V lost 2 bases and J lost 1; bases outside the gene matches: 7. CDR3 length: 16 amino acids.

The V call is TRBV4-1, the J call TRBJ1-5, with a possible D match to TRBD1 (6 bases). The CDR3 consists of 17 residues. Germline CDR1 is MGHRA and CDR2 is YSYEKL. V was clipped by 0 bases and J by 2 bases, with 14 bases between them. The CDR3 sequence: CASSQEGTKLGNQPQHF. The CDR3 DNA sequence: TGCGCCAGCAGCCAAGAGGGGACAAAACTGGGCAATCAGCCCCAGCATTTT.